This T cell receptor beta chain came from a study of shared clonotypes between healthy human individuals. TCRdb keeps only in-frame clones here, not all; method: immunoSEQ multiplex PCR. The table lists 2,500,000 or so clones, 85% to 95% of them singletons. V shed 5 bases and J 7 bases; nucleotides not matched to a gene: 3. This CDR3 has 13 residues. Per the germline V gene, CDR1 is MNHEY and CDR2 is SVGAGI. The chain is built from TRBV6-5 and TRBJ1-4; TRBD1 matches 8 bases. Sequenced material: naive CD4+ T cells from PBMCs. Described subset: CD45RA+ positively selected. The receptor's source is a man aged 18 to 30 in good health. Some clones in this sample may be carry-over from other donors' samples. This CDR3 reads CASSRQGSEKLFF. The CDR3 region has the DNA TGTGCCAGCAGTAGACAGGGGAGTGAAAAACTGTTTTTT.